This T cell receptor (beta chain) was documented in a study of blood T cell repertoires in COVID-19. Looking at the study overall: From the United States, Italy and Spain came samples of acute and convalescent COVID-19. The cDNA or gDNA used as material had been derived from T cells, B-cell-depleted T cells, or PBMCs.

Authors' methods: Cell counts per sample came from amplifying reference gene primers. Here immunoSEQ multiplex PCR was the method, and the copy in TCRdb shows in-frame clones only, minus some. V and J calls and clone size are copied from that table; D and trimming were computed from the DNA. Of around 11,000 clones listed, approximately 87% are singletons. The CDR3 sequence is 14 residues long. The sequenced sample was peripheral blood. The genes are TRBV21-1 and TRBJ1-1; the D call in the table, TRBD1, was not verified against the DNA. TRBV21-1 is listed as a pseudogene. The TCR originated in a human donor in a cohort sampled during active COVID-19. The CDR3 spells CASSITGGKTEAFF. The CDR3 bases are TGTGCCAGCAGTATCACAGGGGGCAAGACTGAAGCTTTCTTT.